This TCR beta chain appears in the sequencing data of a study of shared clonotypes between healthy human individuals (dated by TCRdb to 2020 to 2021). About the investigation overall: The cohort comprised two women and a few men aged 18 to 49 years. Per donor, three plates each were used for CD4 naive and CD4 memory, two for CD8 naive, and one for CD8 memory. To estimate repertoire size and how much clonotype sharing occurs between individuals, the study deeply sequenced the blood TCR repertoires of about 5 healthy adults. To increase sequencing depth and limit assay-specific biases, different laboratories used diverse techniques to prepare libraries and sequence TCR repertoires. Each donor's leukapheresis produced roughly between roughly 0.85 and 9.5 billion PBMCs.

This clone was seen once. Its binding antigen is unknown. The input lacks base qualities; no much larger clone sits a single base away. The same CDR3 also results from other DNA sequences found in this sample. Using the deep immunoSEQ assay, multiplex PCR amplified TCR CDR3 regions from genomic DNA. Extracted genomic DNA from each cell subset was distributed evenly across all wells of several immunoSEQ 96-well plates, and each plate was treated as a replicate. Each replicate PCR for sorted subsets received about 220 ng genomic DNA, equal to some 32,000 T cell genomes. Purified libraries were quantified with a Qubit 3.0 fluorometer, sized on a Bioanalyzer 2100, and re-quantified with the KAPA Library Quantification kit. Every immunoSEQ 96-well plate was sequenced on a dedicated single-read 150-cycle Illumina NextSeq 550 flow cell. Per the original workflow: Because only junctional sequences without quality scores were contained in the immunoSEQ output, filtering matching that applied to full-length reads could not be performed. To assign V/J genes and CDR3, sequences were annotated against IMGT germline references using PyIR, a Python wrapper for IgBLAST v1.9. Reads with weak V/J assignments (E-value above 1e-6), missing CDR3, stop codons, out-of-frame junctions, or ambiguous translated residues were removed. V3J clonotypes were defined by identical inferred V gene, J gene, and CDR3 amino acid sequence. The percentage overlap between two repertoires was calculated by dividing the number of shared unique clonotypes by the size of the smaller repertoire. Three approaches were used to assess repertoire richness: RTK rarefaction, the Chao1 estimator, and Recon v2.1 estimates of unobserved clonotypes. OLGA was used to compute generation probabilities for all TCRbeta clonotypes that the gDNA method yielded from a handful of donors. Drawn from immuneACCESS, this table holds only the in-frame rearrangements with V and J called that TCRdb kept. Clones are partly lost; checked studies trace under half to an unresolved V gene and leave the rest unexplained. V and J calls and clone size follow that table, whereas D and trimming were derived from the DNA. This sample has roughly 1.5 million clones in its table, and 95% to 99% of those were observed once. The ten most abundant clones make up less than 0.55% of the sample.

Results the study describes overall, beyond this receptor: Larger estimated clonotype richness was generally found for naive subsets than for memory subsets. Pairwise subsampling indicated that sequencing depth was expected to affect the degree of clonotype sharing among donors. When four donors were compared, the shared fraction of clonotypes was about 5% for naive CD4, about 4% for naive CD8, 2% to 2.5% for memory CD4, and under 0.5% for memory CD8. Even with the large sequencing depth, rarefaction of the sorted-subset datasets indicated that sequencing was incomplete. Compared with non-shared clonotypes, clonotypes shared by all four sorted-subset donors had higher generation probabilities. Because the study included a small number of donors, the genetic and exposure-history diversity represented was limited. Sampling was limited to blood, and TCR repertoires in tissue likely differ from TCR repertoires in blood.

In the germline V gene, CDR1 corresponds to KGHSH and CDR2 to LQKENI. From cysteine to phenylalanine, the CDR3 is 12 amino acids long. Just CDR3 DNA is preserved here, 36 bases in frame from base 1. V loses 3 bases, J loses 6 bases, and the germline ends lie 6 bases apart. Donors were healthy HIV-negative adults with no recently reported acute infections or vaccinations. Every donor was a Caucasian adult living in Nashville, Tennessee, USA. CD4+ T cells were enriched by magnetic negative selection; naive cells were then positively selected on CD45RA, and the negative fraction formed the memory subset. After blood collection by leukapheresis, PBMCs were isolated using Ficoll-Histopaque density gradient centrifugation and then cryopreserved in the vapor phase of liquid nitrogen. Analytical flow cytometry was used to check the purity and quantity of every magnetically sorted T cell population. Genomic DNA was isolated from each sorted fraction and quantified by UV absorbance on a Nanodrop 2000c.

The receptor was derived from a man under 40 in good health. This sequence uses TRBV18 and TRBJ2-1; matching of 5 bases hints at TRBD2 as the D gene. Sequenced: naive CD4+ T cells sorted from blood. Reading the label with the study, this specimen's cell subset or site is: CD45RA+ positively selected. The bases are TGTGCCAGCTCACCCGCGGGCAATGAGCAGTTCTTC. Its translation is CASSPAGNEQFF.